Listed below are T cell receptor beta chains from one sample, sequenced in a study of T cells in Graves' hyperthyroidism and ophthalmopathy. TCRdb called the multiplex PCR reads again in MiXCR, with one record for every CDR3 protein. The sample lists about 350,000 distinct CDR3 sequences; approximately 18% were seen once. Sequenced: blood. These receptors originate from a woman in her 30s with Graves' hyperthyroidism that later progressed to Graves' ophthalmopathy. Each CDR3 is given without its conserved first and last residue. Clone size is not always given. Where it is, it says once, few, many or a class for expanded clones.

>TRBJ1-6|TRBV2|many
ASSELSRNYNSPLH
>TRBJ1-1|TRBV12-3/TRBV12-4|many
ASSLWRAEAF
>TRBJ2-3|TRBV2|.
ASSHSPGVGTSGFTDTQY
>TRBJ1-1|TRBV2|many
ASRLGPREVGAF
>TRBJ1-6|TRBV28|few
ASSFRYSPLH
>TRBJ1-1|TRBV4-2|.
ASSQGVQTVNTEAF
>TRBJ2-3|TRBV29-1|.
SVENPPDHLTDTQY
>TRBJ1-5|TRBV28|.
ASSLRTGNQPQH
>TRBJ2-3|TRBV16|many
ASADSEAQY
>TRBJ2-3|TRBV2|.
ASRLPGQGCTDTQY
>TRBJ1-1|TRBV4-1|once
ASSQTRGQAPKNTEAF
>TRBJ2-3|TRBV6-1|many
ASSEGTEFLPRIDTQY
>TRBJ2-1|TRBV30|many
AWRVRLAGSYNEQF
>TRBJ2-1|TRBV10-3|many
AISESTRQYNEQF
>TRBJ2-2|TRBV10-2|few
ASSALGDLSPPLNTGELF
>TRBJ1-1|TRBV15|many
ATRRDRGNTEAF
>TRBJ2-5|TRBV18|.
ASSLSGSGAQY
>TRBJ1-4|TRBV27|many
ASSLFGGRESGKLF
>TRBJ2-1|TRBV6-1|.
ASSKRALDNEQF
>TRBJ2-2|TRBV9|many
ASSSRDRVSTGELF
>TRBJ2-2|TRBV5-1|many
ASSIGTPGTGELF
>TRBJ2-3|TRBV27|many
ASSLLAGNTDTQY
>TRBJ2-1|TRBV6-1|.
ASSEVWEASNEQF
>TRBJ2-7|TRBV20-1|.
SARGFAGVPHEQY
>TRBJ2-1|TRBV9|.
ASSTSFEIRGLGEQF
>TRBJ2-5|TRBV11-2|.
ASSLYGTGQETQY
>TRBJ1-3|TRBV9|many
ASSVEGRTDTIY
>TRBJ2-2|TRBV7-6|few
ASSFGQVGTGELF
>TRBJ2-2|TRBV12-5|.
ASGLVPHSGRGVWAGELF
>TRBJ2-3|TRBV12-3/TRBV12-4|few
ASSRPGGGTDTQY
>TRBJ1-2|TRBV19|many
ASSINRANYGYT
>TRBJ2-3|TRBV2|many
ASSLDLLSTDTQY
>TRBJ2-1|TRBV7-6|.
ASSRLASVDEEF
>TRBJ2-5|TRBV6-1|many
ASSPLAETQY
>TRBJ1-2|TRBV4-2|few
ASSQGLDIRYGYT
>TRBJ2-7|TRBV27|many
ASSLLPGPLGEQY
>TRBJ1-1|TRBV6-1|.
ASSPDRDRTEAF
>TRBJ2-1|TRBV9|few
ASSVVEFGEQF
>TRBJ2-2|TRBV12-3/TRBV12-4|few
ASSFLVRRGYTGELF
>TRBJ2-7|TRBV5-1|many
ASSLTGFVDEQY
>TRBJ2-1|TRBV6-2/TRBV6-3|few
ASSHYTDEQF
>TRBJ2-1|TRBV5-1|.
ASSLGGSGSYNEQF
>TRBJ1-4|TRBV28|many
ASRYQTGYNEKLF
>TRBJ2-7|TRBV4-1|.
ASSQDSGQAYEQY
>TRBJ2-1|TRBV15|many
ATRTGGGSYNEQF
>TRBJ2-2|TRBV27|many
ASRARRDRPLAGTGELF
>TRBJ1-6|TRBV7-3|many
ASSTGSVSPLH
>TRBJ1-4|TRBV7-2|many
ASSFTQGGEKLF
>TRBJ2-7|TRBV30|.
AMEWGTYEQY
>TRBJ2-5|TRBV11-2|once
ASRTPGTSGRAREETQY
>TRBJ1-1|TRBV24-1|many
ATSDEGLRAF